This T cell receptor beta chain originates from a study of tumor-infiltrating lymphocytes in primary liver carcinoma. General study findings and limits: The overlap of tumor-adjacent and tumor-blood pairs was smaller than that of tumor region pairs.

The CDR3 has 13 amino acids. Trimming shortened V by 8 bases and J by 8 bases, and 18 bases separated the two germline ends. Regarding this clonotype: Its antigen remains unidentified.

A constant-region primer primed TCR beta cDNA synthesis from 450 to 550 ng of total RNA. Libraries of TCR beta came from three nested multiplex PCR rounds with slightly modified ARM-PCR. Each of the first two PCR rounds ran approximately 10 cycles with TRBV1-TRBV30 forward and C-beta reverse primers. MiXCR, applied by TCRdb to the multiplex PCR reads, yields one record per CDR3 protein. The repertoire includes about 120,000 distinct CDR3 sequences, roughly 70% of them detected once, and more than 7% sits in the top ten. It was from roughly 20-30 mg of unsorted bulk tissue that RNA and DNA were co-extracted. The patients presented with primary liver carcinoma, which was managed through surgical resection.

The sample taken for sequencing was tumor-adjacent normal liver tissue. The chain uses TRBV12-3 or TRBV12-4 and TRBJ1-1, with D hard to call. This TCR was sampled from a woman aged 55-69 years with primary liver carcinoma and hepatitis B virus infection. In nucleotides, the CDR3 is TGTGCCAGCGGAGGGTTAATGAACATAGAAGCTTTCTTT. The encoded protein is CASGGLMNIEAFF.